This TCR beta chain was sequenced in a study of blood T cell repertoires in COVID-19. Profiling relied on immunoSEQ multiplex PCR, and the TCRdb table lists in-frame clones only, not all of them. The data contain about 97,000 clones, 80% to 90% of them singletons. CDR1 is SGHRS, CDR2 YFSETQ, per germline. There are 15 residues in the CDR3. V was trimmed by 0 bases and J by 0 bases, leaving 7 bases between them. The sample consisted of peripheral blood. V is TRBV5-1 and J is TRBJ2-1; D is undetermined. The receptor was isolated from a human donor in a cohort sampled during active COVID-19. The CDR3 DNA reads TGCGCCAGCAGCTTGGAACGGGTCTCCTACAATGAGCAGTTCTTC. The encoded protein is CASSLERVSYNEQFF.